Each of the 25 T cell receptor beta chains below was sequenced from the same sample in a study of vaccination and CD4 T cells after COVID-19. For these receptors, no antigen is known. Cultured CD4+ T cells had their DNA profiled by the Oncomine TCR Beta short-read assay. It was cultured CD4+ T cells from which genomic DNA was extracted. TCRdb reanalysed the PCR reads using MiXCR and keeps one entry per CDR3 protein. Of around 10,000 distinct CDR3 sequences in the sample, 25% to 30% were seen once. Treatment denoted: roughly ten-day PBMC culture with coronavirus spike peptide pools or control peptides (ViraFEST assay). From the unexposed donor, CD4+ T cells were collected ahead of the COVID-19 pandemic (2011-2018). The sequencing sample was made of CD4+ T cells from blood, cultured in vitro. These receptors originate from a human donor in good health.

The chain recombines TRBV2 with TRBJ2-5, with D possibly TRBD2 on 5 matching bases. The CDR3 length is 13 residues. Germline V gene lookup returns CDR1 SNHLY and CDR2 FYNNEI. V lost 4 bases and J lost 3, with 9 bases in between. The CDR3 region is CASSGQRKETQYF. CDR3 in DNA: TGTGCCAGCAGTGGGCAGCGGAAAGAGACCCAGTACTTC.

This clonotype was observed a few times. V and J are TRBV6-5 and TRBJ1-2, with D perhaps matching TRBD1 (6 bases). The CDR3 runs 15 residues. Trimming removed 0 bases from V and 9 bases from J, with 17 bases in between. CDR1 MNHEY and CDR2 SVGAGI come from the germline V gene. CDR3 sequence reads: CASSYSGQGLVRYTF. The CDR3 DNA follows: TGTGCCAGCAGTTACTCGGGGCAGGGGCTCGTACGCTACACCTTC.

This clonotype was observed a few times. This chain uses TRBV10-3 with TRBJ2-1; unclear D gene. The V gene's germline CDR1 is ENHRY and CDR2 SYGVKD. CDR3 size: 15 residues. Trimming left V 5 bases short and J 0 bases short, with 11 bases between. The CDR3 spells CAISKQLSSYNEQFF. Here the CDR3 DNA reads TGTGCCATCAGTAAACAGTTGAGCTCCTACAATGAGCAGTTCTTC.

This clonotype was observed a handful of times. The rearrangement uses TRBV6-1 and TRBJ1-6, with 7 bases identical to TRBD1. Germline CDR1 reads MNHNS; CDR2 reads SASEGT. With 6 bases clipped from V and 9 bases from J, the junction kept 5 bases outside the gene matches. This CDR3 contains 13 residues. CDR3 region: CASSPGQTSPLHF. The CDR3 DNA reads as TGTGCCAGCAGCCCGGGACAGACTTCACCCCTCCACTTT.

The V call is TRBV6-1, the J call TRBJ2-5; D gene ambiguous. Trimming left V 2 bases short and J 5 bases short, with 12 bases between. This CDR3 contains 14 residues. Germline loops: CDR1 MNHNS, CDR2 SASEGT. CDR3 nucleotides: TGTGCCAGCAGTGAAATGGTAGGGATGGAGACCCAGTACTTC. Translation gives CASSEMVGMETQYF.

The table lists this clonotype with a count of one. This chain uses TRBV28 with TRBJ2-2; D remains unclear. Germline CDR1 and CDR2: MDHEN and SYDVKM. Trimming took off 4 bases at V and 0 bases at J, with 9 bases between the two ends. CDR3 length: 15 amino acids. The CDR3 DNA follows: TGTGCCAGCAGTTACCAGAACGCGAACACCGGGGAGCTGTTTTTT. It encodes CASSYQNANTGELFF.

This sequence joins TRBV20-1 and TRBJ2-5, with 11 bases aligning to TRBD2. With 3 bases clipped from V and 4 bases from J, the junction kept 13 bases outside the gene matches. The CDR3 totals 17 residues. Germline assignment: CDR1 DFQATT and CDR2 SNEGSKA (reference sequence). In DNA form, the CDR3 reads TGCAGTGCTAGCCTCGACCTTAGCGGGAGGGCCGGAGAGACCCAGTACTTC. This encodes CSASLDLSGRAGETQYF.

The V call is TRBV10-1, the J call TRBJ1-5, with D uncertain. Germline V gene sequence: CDR1 WNHNN, CDR2 SYGVQD (reference sequence). V was shortened by 7 bases and J by 5 bases, with 15 bases between the two germline ends. This CDR3 contains 14 residues. The CDR3 loop reads CASTCRRVDQPQHF. In DNA form, the CDR3 reads TGCGCCAGCACGTGCCGGAGGGTGGATCAGCCCCAGCATTTT.

The J gene is TRBJ1-3, the V gene TRBV5-4; D not resolved. CDR1 and CDR2 from the germline V gene are SGHNT and YYREEE (reference sequence). Deletions cut 1 base from V and 2 bases from J, with 10 bases between. CDR3 length equals 15 residues. The CDR3 coding sequence is TGTGCCAGCAGCTTGTTCGGGGTTACTGGAAACACCATATATTTT. It is translated as CASSLFGVTGNTIYF.

There are a few counts of this clonotype. V usage is TRBV5-5 and J usage is TRBJ1-2, with 7 bases identical to TRBD1. V lost 4 bases, J lost 7 bases, and 7 bases stayed unmatched. Germline V lookup: CDR1 SGHKS, CDR2 YYEKEE (reference sequence). The CDR3 spans 13 residues. The CDR3: CASSVDRVVGYTF. In DNA form, the CDR3 reads TGTGCCAGCAGCGTAGACAGGGTAGTTGGCTACACCTTC.

The genes are TRBV6-2 or TRBV6-3 and TRBJ1-2, with D possibly being TRBD1 (5 bases). Germline lookup yields CDR1 MNHEY and CDR2 SVGEGT. The length of the CDR3 is 13 residues. The ends were cut back, 6 bases at V and 2 bases at J, with 10 bases in the middle. The CDR3 sequence is CASRMTANYGYTF. The CDR3 DNA sequence: TGTGCCAGCAGGATGACAGCAAACTATGGCTACACCTTC.

The chain joins TRBV20-1 to TRBJ2-2, with 13 bases matching TRBD2. The CDR3 is 16 residues long. Germline V gene sequence: CDR1 DFQATT, CDR2 SNEGSKA (reference sequence). V lost 5 bases and J lost 6; bases outside the gene matches: 9. The CDR3 nucleotides are TGCAGTGCTTCGGGACTAGCGGGAATTGGATCCGGGGAGCTGTTTTTT. Translating gives CSASGLAGIGSGELFF.

The chain couples TRBV27 to TRBJ1-1; the match to TRBD1 covers 8 bases. CDR3 length: 15 amino acids. After removal of 7 bases from V and 3 bases from J, the junction contained 10 bases not matched to a gene. The germline V gene has CDR1 MNHEY and CDR2 SMNVEV (reference sequence). The CDR3 here is CASTRMSGGYTEAFF. CDR3 in DNA: TGTGCCAGCACCCGAATGTCAGGGGGCTACACTGAAGCTTTCTTT.

The chain joins TRBV28 to TRBJ2-6, with D hard to call. V shed 3 bases and J shed 0 bases, with 6 bases lying between them. The CDR3 has 15 amino acids. The V gene's germline CDR1 is MDHEN and CDR2 SYDVKM. CDR3 coding DNA: TGTGCCAGCAGTTTGGTAACCTCTGGGGCCAACGTCCTGACTTTC. The encoded protein is CASSLVTSGANVLTF.

This clonotype qualifies as medium-sized. This chain connects TRBV20-1 to TRBJ1-2, with D hard to call. Between the trimmed V and J ends, which lost 5 bases and 4 bases, there was a span of 14 bases. CDR1 is DFQATT, CDR2 SNEGSKA, per germline (reference sequence). CDR3 size: 13 residues. CDR3 in amino acids: CSAGSPSGYGYTF. In DNA, the CDR3 is TGCAGTGCTGGCTCCCCAAGCGGCTATGGCTACACCTTC.

This clonotype has only a few counts. This sequence joins TRBV15 and TRBJ2-7, with 7 positions matching TRBD2. The CDR3 totals 14 residues. Trimming removed 4 bases from V and 2 bases from J; junction bases left unmatched: 5. The germline V gene has CDR1 LNHNV and CDR2 YYDKDF (reference sequence). The CDR3 nucleotides are TGTGCCACCAGCAATCAGCGGGGCCCCTACGAGCAGTACTTC. This codes for CATSNQRGPYEQYF. The whole variable domain, filled in from reference TRBV15 and TRBJ2-7, reads DAMVIQNPRYQVTQFGKPVTLSCSQTLNHNVMYWYQQKSSQAPKLLFHYYDKDFNNEADTPDNFQSRRPNTSFCFLDIRSPGLGDTAMYLCATSNQRGPYEQYFGPGTRLTVT.

The V call is TRBV30, the J call TRBJ1-3; D call uncertain. Per the germline V gene, CDR1 is GTSNPN and CDR2 is SVGIG (reference sequence). V was trimmed by 4 bases and J by 4 bases, leaving 11 bases between them. This CDR3 region has 13 residues. This CDR3 reads CAWNFISGNTIYF. In nucleotides, the CDR3 is TGTGCCTGGAACTTTATCTCCGGAAACACCATATATTTT. Full variable domain (remainder filled in from reference TRBV30 and TRBJ1-3): SQTIHQWPATLVQPVGSPLSLECTVEGTSNPNLYWYRQAAGRGLQLLFYSVGIGQISSEVPQNLSASRPQDRQFILSSKKLLLSDSGFYLCAWNFISGNTIYFGEGSWLTVV.

This clonotype was observed a handful of times. The gene calls are TRBV20-1 and TRBJ2-3; D remains ambiguous. V dropped 1 base and J dropped 0 bases, with 8 bases sitting between them. There are 14 residues in the CDR3. CDR1 and CDR2 from the germline V gene are DFQATT and SNEGSKA (reference sequence). The CDR3 protein is CSARGLSSTDTQYF. CDR3 sequence (DNA): TGCAGTGCTAGAGGACTTTCTAGCACAGATACGCAGTATTTT.

The rearrangement links TRBV5-4 to TRBJ2-7, with 9 nucleotides matching TRBD2. J was trimmed by 5 bases and V by 3 bases; bases with no gene match: 3. The CDR3 runs 13 residues. CDR1 SGHNT and CDR2 YYREEE come from the germline V gene (reference sequence). The CDR3 sequence is CASSSGTSNEQYF. Written as DNA, the CDR3 is TGTGCCAGCAGCTCCGGGACTAGCAACGAGCAGTACTTC.

The chain joins TRBV29-1 to TRBJ2-5; unclear D gene. Germline V CDR1 and CDR2: SQVTM, ANQGSEA. This CDR3 is built from 12 residues. The V end lost 4 bases, the J end lost 1 base, and 7 bases lay between the germline ends. In DNA, the CDR3 is TGCAGCGTTGGGGGAACCCAAGAGACCCAGTACTTC. Amino acids: CSVGGTQETQYF.

The chain combines TRBV7-2 with TRBJ2-7, with 11 nucleotides matching TRBD1. Germline V gives CDR1 SGHTA, CDR2 FQGNSA. V lost 3 bases to trimming and J lost 3 bases; unmatched junction nucleotides: 10. There are 17 residues in the CDR3. Written as DNA, the CDR3 is TGTGCCAGCAGCTTTGTGGGTTCCGGGACAGGGGGCTACGAGCAGTACTTC. Protein product: CASSFVGSGTGGYEQYF.

This clonotype occurred a few times. The genes are TRBV7-6 and TRBJ2-7; 8 bases agree with TRBD2. This CDR3 comprises 18 residues. Trimming cost V 4 bases and J 3 bases; bases outside gene matches: 17. CDR1 is SGHVS, CDR2 FNYEAQ, per germline. Here the CDR3 DNA reads TGTGCCAGCAGCTCGCAGGCGGCGGGGGGAATCGGGGTCTACGAGCAGTACTTC. Encoded protein: CASSSQAAGGIGVYEQYF.

This clonotype has just a few counts. The chain is built from TRBV20-1 and TRBJ1-2; perhaps TRBD1 as D (6 bases). Germline V gene data show CDR1 as DFQATT and CDR2 as SNEGSKA (reference sequence). The CDR3 has 14 amino acids. The V and J ends lost 4 bases and 10 bases respectively, with 22 bases between them. CDR3 DNA: TGCAGTGCTATTATCCCCGGACAGCTTGGGTACTACACCTTC. Amino acids: CSAIIPGQLGYYTF.

V gene TRBV11-2 combines with J gene TRBJ2-7; possible D gene TRBD1, 5 bases. The length of the CDR3 is 14 residues. The germline gives CDR1 SGHAT, CDR2 FQNNGV. V was pared by 1 base and J by 3 bases, with 10 bases between. For the CDR3, the DNA is TGTGCCAGCAGCTTAGGACAGTACGACTACGAGCAGTACTTC. Encoded protein: CASSLGQYDYEQYF.

This clonotype appeared a few times. V is TRBV27 and J is TRBJ1-2; TRBD1 agrees at 8 bases. This CDR3 comprises 13 residues. Germline-derived CDR1 and CDR2 are MNHEY and SMNVEV (reference sequence). V was pared by 3 bases and J by 8 bases, with 5 bases of the junction left unmatched. The CDR3 bases are TGTGCCAGCAGTTTTCCAGGGGGCTGGGGCTACACCTTC. It encodes CASSFPGGWGYTF.